One and the same sample provided the 26 T cell receptor beta chains below, sequenced in a study of chemoradiotherapy in HPV16-positive cancers. Measured with immunoSEQ multiplex PCR; TCRdb has only the in-frame clones, and not every one. There are under 13,000 clones in the sample; 74% occur only once, and 30% to 45% lies in the top ten. The specimen was collected from a patient who underwent chemoradiotherapy. The origin of the receptors is a human donor with HPV-associated anogenital cancer.

V and J are TRBV7-2 and TRBJ2-2; weak D call: TRBD2 (6 bases). The V end was cut by 5 bases, the J end by 1 base, with 11 bases between. The germline V gene has CDR1 SGHTA and CDR2 FQGNSA. The CDR3 is made up of 15 amino acids. DNA for the CDR3: TGTGCCAGCAGCATGGGACTCCGGAACACCGGGGAGCTGTTTTTT. Translation: CASSMGLRNTGELFF.

The rearrangement uses TRBV9 and TRBJ2-1, with a weak D call TRBD2 (6 bases). The CDR3 spans 13 residues. Germline V lookup: CDR1 SGDLS, CDR2 YYNGEE. With 4 bases removed from V and 7 bases from J, the gap between germline ends came to 12 bases. The CDR3: CASSTGTANEQFF. CDR3 bases: TGTGCCAGCAGCACCGGGACTGCAAATGAGCAGTTCTTC. Complete variable domain (other parts from reference TRBV9 and TRBJ2-1): DSGVTQTPKHLITATGQRVTLRCSPRSGDLSVYWYQQSLDQGLQFLIQYYNGEERAKGNILERFSAQQFPDLHSELNLSSLELGDSALYFCASSTGTANEQFFGPGTRLTVL.

The V call is TRBV5-4, the J call TRBJ1-1, with 9 nucleotides matching TRBD1. The CDR3 is 15 residues long. Germline CDR1 and CDR2: SGHNT and YYREEE (reference sequence). The ends lost 4 bases at V and 2 bases at J; junction bases unmatched: 6. CDR3 amino acids: CASSLGQGFNTEAFF. The CDR3, as DNA: TGTGCCAGCAGCCTAGGACAGGGGTTCAACACTGAAGCTTTCTTT.

The chain carries TRBV29-1 and TRBJ1-2, with a weak D call TRBD1 (6 bases). Germline V gives CDR1 SQVTM, CDR2 ANQGSEA. Trimming stripped 7 bases from V and 4 bases from J, with 16 bases between. This CDR3 comprises 13 residues. The CDR3 bases are TGCAGCGCCGCAAAAACACAGGGCTATGGCTACACCTTC. Residues: CSAAKTQGYGYTF.

This chain joins TRBV11-3 and TRBJ2-7, with 10 positions matching TRBD2. CDR3 length equals 15 residues. J gave up 2 bases and V 4 bases, and 5 bases lay outside the gene matches. CDR1 and CDR2 (germline): SGHNT, YENEEA. The CDR3 DNA reads as TGTGCCAGCAGCTCTAGCGGGAGACTCCCCTACGAGCAGTACTTC. Protein sequence: CASSSSGRLPYEQYF.

This chain uses TRBV7-2 with TRBJ1-1; unclear D gene. Germline V gene sequence: CDR1 SGHTA, CDR2 FQGNSA. The CDR3 is made up of 13 amino acids. The ends were cut back, 2 bases at V and 3 bases at J, with 7 bases in the middle. The CDR3 nucleotides are TGTGCCAGCAGCTTAAGAAGGGACACTGAAGCTTTCTTT. Protein product: CASSLRRDTEAFF.

About this clone: Germline is not matched at one junction end, which may reflect a read error. The chain is built from TRBV7-9 and TRBJ1-3; no definite D call. CDR1 is SEHNR, CDR2 FQNEAQ, per germline (reference sequence). The CDR3 runs to 13 residues. This CDR3 is CTGRPASGNTIYF. The CDR3 coding sequence is TGCACGGGGAGGCCAGCCTCTGGAAACACCATATATTTT.

This chain uses TRBV28 with TRBJ2-3, with D perhaps given as TRBD1 or TRBD2 (5 bases each). This CDR3 is 15 amino acids long. Germline V gene data show CDR1 as MDHEN and CDR2 as SYDVKM. The V and J ends lost 6 bases and 4 bases respectively, with 17 bases between them. CDR3 loop: CASRTPRGVADTQYF. As DNA, the CDR3 is TGTGCCAGCAGGACTCCCCGGGGCGTCGCAGATACGCAGTATTTT.

The chain uses TRBV5-1 and TRBJ1-6; 7 bases are a match to TRBD1. The length of the CDR3 is 16 residues. The V gene's germline CDR1 is SGHRS and CDR2 YFSETQ. Trimming removed 4 bases from V and 9 bases from J; junction bases left unmatched: 13. In DNA form, the CDR3 reads TGCGCCAGCAGCGGCGGGACAGTCCCCGGTAGTTCACCCCTCCACTTT. Translated, it gives CASSGGTVPGSSPLHF.

This clone has only a few counts. This chain uses TRBV5-1 with TRBJ2-3; D is unclear. CDR3 length: 11 amino acids. Germline values: CDR1 SGHRS, CDR2 YFSETQ. V dropped 4 bases and J dropped 4 bases, with 4 bases sitting between them. The CDR3 coding sequence is TGCGCCAGCAGCGGGGCAGATACGCAGTATTTT. It yields the protein CASSGADTQYF.

The chain joins TRBV7-8 to TRBJ2-1, with a tentative D call TRBD2 (5 bases). CDR3 length equals 14 residues. The germline gives CDR1 SGHVS, CDR2 FQNEAQ. V was shortened by 5 bases and J by 5 bases, with 13 bases between the two germline ends. The chain's CDR3 is CASSLGSAHNEQFF. The CDR3 DNA reads TGTGCCAGCAGCCTAGGTAGCGCCCACAATGAGCAGTTCTTC.

This clone was picked up a small number of times. V and J are TRBV27 and TRBJ2-7, with D possibly being TRBD1 or TRBD2 (5 bases each). V lost 7 bases and J 6 bases, leaving 22 bases between the germline ends. The CDR3 runs 15 residues. Germline V lookup: CDR1 MNHEY, CDR2 SMNVEV (reference sequence). The CDR3 loop is CASTLGTATRGEQYF. The DNA for the CDR3 is TGTGCCAGCACCCTGGGGACGGCCACCCGGGGCGAGCAGTACTTC.

This sequence joins TRBV5-1 and TRBJ2-3; no clear D gene. Germline V gives CDR1 SGHRS, CDR2 YFSETQ. Trimming removed 0 bases at V and 2 bases at J, with 13 bases between. The length of the CDR3 is 16 residues. CDR3 bases: TGCGCCAGCAGCTTGGGTTTGCGGCTATACACAGATACGCAGTATTTT. Protein: CASSLGLRLYTDTQYF.

The CDR3: CASSFQLQTQYF. DNA of the CDR3: TGTGCCAGCAGCTTTCAACTGCAGACCCAGTACTTC. The chain links TRBV7-2 to TRBJ2-5; D remains ambiguous. The CDR3 loop spans 12 amino acids. V was pared by 3 bases and J by 6 bases, with 8 bases between. Germline V gene lookup returns CDR1 SGHTA and CDR2 FQGNSA.

This rearrangement joins TRBV19 to TRBJ1-3; 10 bases map to TRBD1. With 6 bases clipped from V and 3 bases from J, the junction kept 5 bases outside the gene matches. The CDR3 is 15 residues long. From germline, CDR1 is LNHDA and CDR2 SQIVND (reference sequence). Written as DNA, the CDR3 is TGTGCCAGTAGCCAGACAGGGGGCGGTGGAAACACCATATATTTT. It encodes CASSQTGGGGNTIYF.

The rearrangement uses TRBV6-6 and TRBJ2-7; D might be TRBD1 or TRBD2, each matching 5 bases. Germline assignment: CDR1 MNHNY and CDR2 SVGAGI (reference sequence). Trimming left V 7 bases short and J 0 bases short, with 19 bases between. CDR3 size: 16 residues. The CDR3 nucleotides read TGTGCCAGCACCGCAAGGGACCCGACAGCCTCCTACGAGCAGTACTTC. The encoded protein is CASTARDPTASYEQYF.

The gene calls are TRBV5-6 and TRBJ1-1, with D unresolved. The CDR3 covers 13 residues. Deletions cut 2 bases from V and 7 bases from J, with 12 bases between. Per germline, CDR1 SGHDT and CDR2 YYEEEE. DNA of the CDR3: TGTGCCAGCAGCTTCCGGAACCCCCTTGAAGCTTTCTTT. It translates to CASSFRNPLEAFF.

This clone showed up just once. V usage is TRBV18 and J usage is TRBJ2-5; no reliable D call. The CDR3 loop spans 13 amino acids. Germline loops: CDR1 KGHSH, CDR2 LQKENI. The V and J ends lost 0 bases and 0 bases respectively, with 2 bases between them. The CDR3 here is CASSPPHQETQYF. Written as DNA, the CDR3 is TGTGCCAGCTCACCACCGCACCAAGAGACCCAGTACTTC.

The chain carries TRBV29-1 and TRBJ1-3, with TRBD1 matching over 7 bases. This CDR3 comprises 13 residues. Germline loops: CDR1 SQVTM, CDR2 ANQGSEA. V shed 7 bases, J shed 2 bases, and the junction held 5 bases outside the gene matches. CDR3 sequence: CSAHRGTGNTIYF. The CDR3 DNA reads as TGCAGCGCCCACAGGGGCACTGGAAACACCATATATTTT.

This sequence joins TRBV7-2 and TRBJ1-5; TRBD1 matches 8 bases. Germline values: CDR1 SGHTA, CDR2 FQGNSA. V shed 5 bases, J shed 6 bases, and the junction held 9 bases outside the gene matches. CDR3 length: 15 residues. Here the CDR3 reads CASSPPGTGPQPQHF. The CDR3 coding sequence is TGTGCCAGCAGCCCCCCCGGGACAGGACCTCAGCCCCAGCATTTT.

The chain has TRBV6-6 and TRBJ1-2; TRBD1 might be the D (5 bases). V shed 5 bases and J shed 8 bases, with 24 bases lying between them. The length of the CDR3 is 16 residues. Looked up from germline, CDR1 is MNHNY and CDR2 is SVGAGI (reference sequence). The CDR3 bases are TGTGCCAGCAGTCTATATTCGGGGGGGGTTTCGGAGGGCTACACCTTC. Residues: CASSLYSGGVSEGYTF.

DNA of the CDR3: TGTGCCAGTAGTATCCGCGACAGGATCACCGGGGAGCTGTTTTTT. Encoded protein: CASSIRDRITGELFF. The chain links TRBV19 to TRBJ2-2; D possibly corresponds to TRBD1 (6 bases). V lost 3 bases and J 4 bases, leaving 12 bases between the germline ends. Germline V gene sequence: CDR1 LNHDA, CDR2 SQIVND (reference sequence). The CDR3 consists of 15 residues.

The rearrangement joins TRBV4-1 to TRBJ2-7, with D perhaps TRBD1 (6 bases). This CDR3 is 16 amino acids long. Trimming shortened V by 2 bases and J by 4 bases, and 18 bases separated the two germline ends. Per germline, CDR1 MGHRA and CDR2 YSYEKL. Here the CDR3 DNA reads TGCGCCAGCAGCCAATCTCCCACAGGGAGCAGATACGAGCAGTACTTC. The encoded protein is CASSQSPTGSRYEQYF.

This chain joins TRBV30 and TRBJ1-2; no clear D. Trimming removed 0 bases from V and 7 bases from J, with 15 bases in between. CDR3 length: 14 amino acids. Germline V gene data show CDR1 as GTSNPN and CDR2 as SVGIG (reference sequence). Written as DNA, the CDR3 is TGTGCCTGGAGTGTCAGAACTAACAAACTTGGCTACACCTTC. Its protein is CAWSVRTNKLGYTF.

This chain joins TRBV28 and TRBJ2-7, with D unclear. Trimming cost V 7 bases and J 4 bases, with 14 bases left between them. CDR1 MDHEN and CDR2 SYDVKM come from the germline V gene. The CDR3 contains 13 residues. The CDR3 nucleotides read TGTGCCAGCAACGAAGCACAGTCATACGAGCAGTACTTC. As protein: CASNEAQSYEQYF.

In this sample, this clone turned up once. The rearrangement links TRBV5-4 to TRBJ2-7; D is uncertain. The germline CDR1 and CDR2 sequences are SGHNT and YYREEE (reference sequence). Trimming left V 2 bases short and J 0 bases short, with 6 bases between. This CDR3 has 13 residues. CDR3 in amino acids: CASSLKGSYEQYV. As DNA, the CDR3 is TGTGCCAGCAGCTTAAAGGGCTCCTACGAGCAGTACGTC.